These 18 T cell receptor beta chains came from one sample sequenced in a study of cytomegalovirus exposure and HLA in healthy donors. In the PCR, 60 Vbeta and 13 Jbeta primers were used. The method was immunoSEQ multiplex PCR; TCRdb's version includes in-frame clones alone and lacks a portion of them. The data hold tens of thousands of clones, with around 70% observed a single time. What was sequenced was PBMCs. These TCRs come from a woman in her fifties or sixties in good health and CMV-seropositive.

This chain joins TRBV4-3 and TRBJ1-1; D call uncertain. CDR3 size: 15 residues. Looked up from germline, CDR1 is LGHNA and CDR2 is YSLEER. V shed 2 bases and J shed 6 bases, with 16 bases lying between them. CDR3 DNA sequence: TGCGCCAGCAGCCAAATAGTACCTCGAGGGTCTGAAGCTTTCTTT. It translates to CASSQIVPRGSEAFF.

V gene TRBV29-1 combines with J gene TRBJ1-2, with D possibly matching TRBD1 (5 bases). This CDR3 is built from 14 residues. Germline-derived CDR1 and CDR2 are SQVTM and ANQGSEA. Trimming took 3 bases from V and 7 from J, leaving 18 bases between them. The CDR3, as DNA: TGCAGCGTTGACGAATCGGCAGGGTCCAGTGGCTACACCTTC. It is translated as CSVDESAGSSGYTF.

The CDR3 nucleotides read TGCGCCAGCAGCCAAGATTCGGGACAGCCTAACATTCAGTACTTC. Translating it yields CASSQDSGQPNIQYF. The gene calls are TRBV4-1 and TRBJ2-4, with TRBD1 identical over 7 bases. The CDR3 covers 15 residues. Germline-derived CDR1 and CDR2 are MGHRA and YSYEKL. Trimming took 0 bases from V and 7 from J; bases not matched to a gene: 6.

The J gene is TRBJ1-2, the V gene TRBV7-3; D may be TRBD1 (5 bases). The V end lost 8 bases, the J end lost 4 bases, and 20 bases lay between the germline ends. This CDR3 is 15 amino acids long. Germline CDR1 and CDR2: SGHTA and FQGTGA. CDR3 in amino acids: CASGQYGGSAYGYTF. As DNA, the CDR3 is TGTGCCAGCGGTCAATATGGGGGGAGTGCCTATGGCTACACCTTC.

This clone appeared a single time. The chain joins TRBV27 to TRBJ2-1; 12 nucleotides match TRBD2. Looked up from germline, CDR1 is MNHEY and CDR2 is SMNVEV (reference sequence). This CDR3 contains 16 residues. V was pared by 6 bases and J by 6 bases, with 9 bases of the junction left unmatched. CDR3 bases: TGTGCCAGCAGACTGACTAGCGGGGGTCATTCCAATGAGCAGTTCTTC. Amino acid sequence: CASRLTSGGHSNEQFF.

The V and J genes are TRBV7-2 and TRBJ2-7; no clear D gene. The CDR3 contains 14 residues. Per germline, CDR1 SGHTA and CDR2 FQGNSA. V gave up 5 bases and J gave up 7 bases, with 18 bases separating them. The CDR3 sequence is CASSDHLASREQYF. The CDR3 DNA follows: TGTGCCAGCAGCGACCACCTTGCTAGTAGGGAGCAGTACTTC.

The chain recombines TRBV9 with TRBJ1-2, with 8 positions matching TRBD1. Per the germline V gene, CDR1 is SGDLS and CDR2 is YYNGEE. The length of the CDR3 is 16 residues. V lost 3 bases, J lost 1 base, and 8 bases stayed unmatched. The chain's CDR3 is CASSDMTGDYNYGYTF. CDR3 bases: TGTGCCAGCAGCGATATGACAGGGGATTATAACTATGGCTACACCTTC.

CDR3 coding DNA: TGTGCCAGCAGGCCAGCCGGGGGGGGGAGCTACACCTTC. Amino acid sequence: CASRPAGGGSYTF. This rearrangement joins TRBV27 to TRBJ1-2; a weak D match, TRBD1 (5 bases). The CDR3 length is 13 residues. Trimming took 6 bases from V and 9 from J, leaving 17 bases between them. CDR1 MNHEY and CDR2 SMNVEV come from the germline V gene (reference sequence).

The chain couples TRBV7-9 to TRBJ1-1; D may be TRBD1 (5 bases). Germline loops: CDR1 SEHNR, CDR2 FQNEAQ (reference sequence). V was pared by 7 bases and J by 6 bases, with 18 bases between. CDR3 length equals 14 residues. The CDR3 spells CASTHPGRPAEAFF. DNA for the CDR3: TGTGCCAGCACCCATCCAGGGCGCCCGGCTGAAGCTTTCTTT.

CDR3 amino acids: CASSIGGIFYGYTF. Here the CDR3 DNA reads TGTGCCAGTAGTATTGGAGGGATTTTCTATGGCTACACCTTC. This chain links TRBV19 with TRBJ1-2; D is unclear. This CDR3 is 14 amino acids long. Germline CDR1 reads LNHDA; CDR2 reads SQIVND (reference sequence). Trimming took 3 bases from V and 4 from J, leaving 12 bases between them. Full variable domain (remainder filled in from reference TRBV19 and TRBJ1-2): DGGITQSPKYLFRKEGQNVTLSCEQNLNHDAMYWYRQDPGQGLRLIYYSQIVNDFQKGDIAEGYSVSREKKESFPLTVTSAQKNPTAFYLCASSIGGIFYGYTFGSGTRLTVV.

The chain has TRBV5-4 and TRBJ2-7; D is perhaps TRBD1 (6 bases). Germline-derived CDR1 and CDR2 are SGHNT and YYREEE (reference sequence). V was clipped by 4 bases and J by 0 bases, with 14 bases between them. This CDR3 has 15 residues. Here the CDR3 reads CASSPPGQSSYEQYF. The CDR3 coding sequence is TGTGCCAGCAGCCCCCCCGGACAGTCCTCCTACGAGCAGTACTTC.

The CDR3, as DNA: TGTGCCAGCAGTGGCCGGGGGGACACCGGGGAGCTGTTTTTT. It translates to CASSGRGDTGELFF. The chain is built from TRBV27 and TRBJ2-2; 7 positions match TRBD2. This CDR3 has 14 amino acids. Germline lookup yields CDR1 MNHEY and CDR2 SMNVEV (reference sequence). J was trimmed by 3 bases and V by 5 bases; bases with no gene match: 3.

The rearrangement links TRBV29-1 to TRBJ2-7; 7 nucleotides line up with TRBD1. V dropped 2 bases and J dropped 6; count of bases not matched to a gene: 4. Germline assignment: CDR1 SQVTM and CDR2 ANQGSEA. This CDR3 contains 12 residues. As DNA, the CDR3 is TGCAGCGTTGAAACGACAGGGACCGAGCAGTACTTC. This translates into CSVETTGTEQYF.

J is TRBJ1-5 and V is TRBV19, with 9 bases matching TRBD1. Germline V CDR1 and CDR2: LNHDA, SQIVND (reference sequence). The CDR3 covers 16 residues. V shed 4 bases, J shed 5 bases, and the junction held 9 bases outside the gene matches. CDR3 residues: CASSKATGGRYQPQHF. The CDR3 coding sequence is TGTGCCAGTAGTAAGGCCACAGGGGGCCGGTATCAGCCCCAGCATTTT.

The V call is TRBV18, the J call TRBJ1-3, with a possible D match to TRBD1 (6 bases). The V end was cut by 6 bases, the J end by 3 bases, with 15 bases between. The CDR3 is 15 amino acids. Germline V gene sequence: CDR1 KGHSH, CDR2 LQKENI. DNA of the CDR3: TGTGCCAGCTCTTCCGGACAGTCTCGTGGAAACACCATATATTTT. It yields the protein CASSSGQSRGNTIYF.

The V gene is TRBV4-3, the J gene TRBJ2-2, with TRBD1 as a possible D gene (5 bases). This CDR3 has 17 residues. Deletions cut 2 bases from V and 1 base from J, with 14 bases between. CDR1 LGHNA and CDR2 YSLEER come from the germline V gene. As DNA, the CDR3 is TGCGCCAGCAGCCAAATAGTTCCCAGGGAGAACACCGGGGAGCTGTTTTTT. As protein: CASSQIVPRENTGELFF.

This chain connects TRBV4-1 to TRBJ2-7, with TRBD1 matching 8 bases. CDR1 MGHRA and CDR2 YSYEKL come from the germline V gene. V gave up 3 bases and J gave up 0 bases; unmatched junction bases: 4. The length of the CDR3 is 15 residues. DNA of the CDR3: TGCGCCAGCAGCCACGAGGACAGGGCCTCCTACGAGCAGTACTTC. It specifies CASSHEDRASYEQYF.

Notes on this clone: The sample has other DNA sequences that encode this CDR3 too. V usage is TRBV2 and J usage is TRBJ2-5; D possibly corresponds to TRBD2 (6 bases). There are 13 residues in the CDR3. Germline values: CDR1 SNHLY, CDR2 FYNNEI. Deletions cut 7 bases from V and 1 base from J, with 10 bases between. The CDR3 sequence: CASMRGAQETQYF. In nucleotides, the CDR3 is TGTGCCAGCATGCGCGGGGCCCAAGAGACCCAGTACTTC.